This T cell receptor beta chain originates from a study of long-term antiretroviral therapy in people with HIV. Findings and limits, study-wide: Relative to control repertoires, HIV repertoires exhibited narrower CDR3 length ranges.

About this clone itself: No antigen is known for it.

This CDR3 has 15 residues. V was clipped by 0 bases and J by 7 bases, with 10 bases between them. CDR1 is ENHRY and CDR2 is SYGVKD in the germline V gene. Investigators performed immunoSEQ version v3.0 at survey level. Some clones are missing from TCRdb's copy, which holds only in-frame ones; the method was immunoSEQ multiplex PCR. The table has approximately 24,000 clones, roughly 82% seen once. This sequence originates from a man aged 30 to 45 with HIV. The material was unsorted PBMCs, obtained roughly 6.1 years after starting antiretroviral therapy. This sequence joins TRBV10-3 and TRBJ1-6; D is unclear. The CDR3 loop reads CAISESGVGNSPLHF. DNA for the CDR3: TGTGCCATCAGTGAGTCCGGTGTAGGGAATTCACCCCTCCACTTT.